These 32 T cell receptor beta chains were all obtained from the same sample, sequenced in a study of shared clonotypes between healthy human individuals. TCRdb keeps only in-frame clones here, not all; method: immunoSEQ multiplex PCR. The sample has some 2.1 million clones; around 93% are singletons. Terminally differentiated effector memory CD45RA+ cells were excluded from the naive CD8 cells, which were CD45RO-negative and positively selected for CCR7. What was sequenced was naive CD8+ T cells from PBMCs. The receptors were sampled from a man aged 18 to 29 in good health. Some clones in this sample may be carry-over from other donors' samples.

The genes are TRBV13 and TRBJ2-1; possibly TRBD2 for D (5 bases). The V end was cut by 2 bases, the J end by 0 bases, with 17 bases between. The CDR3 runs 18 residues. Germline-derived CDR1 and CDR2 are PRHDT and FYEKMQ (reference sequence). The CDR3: CASSLIRAGHSSYNEQFF. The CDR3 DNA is TGTGCCAGCAGCTTAATAAGGGCGGGCCACAGCTCCTACAATGAGCAGTTCTTC.

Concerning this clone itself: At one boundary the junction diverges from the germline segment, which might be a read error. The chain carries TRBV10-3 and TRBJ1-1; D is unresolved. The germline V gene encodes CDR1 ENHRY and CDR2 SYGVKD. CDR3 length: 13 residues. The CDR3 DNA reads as TGTGCCACCAGTCGGGCAGAGAACACTGAAGCTTTCTTT. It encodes CATSRAENTEAFF.

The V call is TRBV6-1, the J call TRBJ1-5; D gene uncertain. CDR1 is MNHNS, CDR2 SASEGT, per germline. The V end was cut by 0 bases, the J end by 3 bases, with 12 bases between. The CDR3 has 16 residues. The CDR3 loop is CASSEAARMDNQPQHF. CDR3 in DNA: TGTGCCAGCAGTGAAGCTGCGAGGATGGACAATCAGCCCCAGCATTTT.

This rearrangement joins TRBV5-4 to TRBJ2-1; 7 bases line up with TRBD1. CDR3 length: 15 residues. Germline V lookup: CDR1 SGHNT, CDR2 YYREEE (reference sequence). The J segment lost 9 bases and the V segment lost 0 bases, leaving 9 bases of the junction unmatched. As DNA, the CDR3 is TGTGCCAGCAGCTTGGCCGTGGGATCAGGGGGTGAGCAGTTCTTC. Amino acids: CASSLAVGSGGEQFF. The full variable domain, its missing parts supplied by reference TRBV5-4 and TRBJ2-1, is ETGVTQSPTHLIKTRGQQVTLRCSSQSGHNTVSWYQQALGQGPQFIFQYYREEENGRGNFPPRFSGLQFPNYSSELNVNALELDDSALYLCASSLAVGSGGEQFFGPGTRLTVL.

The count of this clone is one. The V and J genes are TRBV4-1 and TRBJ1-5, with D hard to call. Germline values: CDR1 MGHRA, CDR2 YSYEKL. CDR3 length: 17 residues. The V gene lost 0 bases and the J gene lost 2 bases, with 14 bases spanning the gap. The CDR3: CASSQERSELGNQPQHF. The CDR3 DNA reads TGCGCCAGCAGCCAAGAAAGGAGTGAGTTGGGCAATCAGCCCCAGCATTTT.

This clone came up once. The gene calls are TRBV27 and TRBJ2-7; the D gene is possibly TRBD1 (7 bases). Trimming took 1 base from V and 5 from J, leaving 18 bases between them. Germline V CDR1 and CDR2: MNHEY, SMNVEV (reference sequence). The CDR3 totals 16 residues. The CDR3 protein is CASSLWAGGTLHEQYF. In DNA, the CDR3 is TGTGCCAGCAGTTTATGGGCAGGGGGGACCCTACACGAGCAGTACTTC.

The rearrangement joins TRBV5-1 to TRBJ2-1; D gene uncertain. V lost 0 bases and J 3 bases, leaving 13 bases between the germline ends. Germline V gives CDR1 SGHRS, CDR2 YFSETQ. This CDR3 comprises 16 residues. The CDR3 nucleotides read TGCGCCAGCAGCTTGGCGGCGAGAGCTGACTACAATGAGCAGTTCTTC. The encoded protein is CASSLAARADYNEQFF.

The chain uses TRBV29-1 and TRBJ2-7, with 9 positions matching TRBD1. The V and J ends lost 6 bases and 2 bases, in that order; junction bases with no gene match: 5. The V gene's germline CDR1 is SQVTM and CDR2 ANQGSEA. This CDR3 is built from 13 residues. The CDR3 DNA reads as TGCAGCGTCGGACAGGGGATAACCTACGAGCAGTACTTC. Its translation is CSVGQGITYEQYF.

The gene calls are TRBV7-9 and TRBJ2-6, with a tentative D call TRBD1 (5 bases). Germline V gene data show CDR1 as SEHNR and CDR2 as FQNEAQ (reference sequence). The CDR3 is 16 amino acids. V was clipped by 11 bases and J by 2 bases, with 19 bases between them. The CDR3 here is CAPSAQGSTGANVLTF. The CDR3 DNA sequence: TGTGCCCCCAGCGCCCAGGGCAGTACTGGGGCCAACGTCCTGACTTTC.

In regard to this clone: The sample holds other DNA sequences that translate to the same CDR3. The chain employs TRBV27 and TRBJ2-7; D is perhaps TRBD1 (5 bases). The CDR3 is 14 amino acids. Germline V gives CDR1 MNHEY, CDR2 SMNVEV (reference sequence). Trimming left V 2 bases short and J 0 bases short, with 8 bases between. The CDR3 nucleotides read TGTGCCAGCAGTTTAGGCAGGGTCTCCTACGAGCAGTACTTC. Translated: CASSLGRVSYEQYF.

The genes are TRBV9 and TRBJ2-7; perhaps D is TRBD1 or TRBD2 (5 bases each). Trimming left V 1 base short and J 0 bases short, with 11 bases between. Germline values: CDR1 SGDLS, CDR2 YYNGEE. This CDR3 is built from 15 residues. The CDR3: CASSVSGSLSYEQYF. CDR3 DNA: TGTGCCAGCAGCGTATCAGGGAGCCTCTCCTACGAGCAGTACTTC.

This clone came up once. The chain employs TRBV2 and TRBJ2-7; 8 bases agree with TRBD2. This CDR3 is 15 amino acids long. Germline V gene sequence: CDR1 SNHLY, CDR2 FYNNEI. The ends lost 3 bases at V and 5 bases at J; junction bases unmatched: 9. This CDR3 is CASSEGAGVGHEQYF. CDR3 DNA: TGTGCCAGCAGTGAGGGAGCGGGAGTCGGCCACGAGCAGTACTTC.

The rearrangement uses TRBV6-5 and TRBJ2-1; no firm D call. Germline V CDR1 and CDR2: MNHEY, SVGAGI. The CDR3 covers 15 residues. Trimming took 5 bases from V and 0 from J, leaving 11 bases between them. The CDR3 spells CASSNPFSSYNEQFF. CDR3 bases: TGTGCCAGCAGTAACCCGTTCAGCTCCTACAATGAGCAGTTCTTC.

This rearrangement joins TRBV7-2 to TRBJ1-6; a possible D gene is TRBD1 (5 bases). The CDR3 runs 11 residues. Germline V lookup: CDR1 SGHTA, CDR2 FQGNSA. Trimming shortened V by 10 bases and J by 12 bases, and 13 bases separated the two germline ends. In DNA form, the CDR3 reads TGTGCCACCCAGGCCCAGGGACCCCTCCACTTT. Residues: CATQAQGPLHF.

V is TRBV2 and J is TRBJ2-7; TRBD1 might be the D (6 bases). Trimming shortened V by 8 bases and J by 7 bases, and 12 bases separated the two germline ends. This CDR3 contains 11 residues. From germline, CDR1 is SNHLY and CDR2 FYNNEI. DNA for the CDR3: TGTGCCAGCTTTGGGGGCTTGGAGCAGTACTTC. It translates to CASFGGLEQYF.

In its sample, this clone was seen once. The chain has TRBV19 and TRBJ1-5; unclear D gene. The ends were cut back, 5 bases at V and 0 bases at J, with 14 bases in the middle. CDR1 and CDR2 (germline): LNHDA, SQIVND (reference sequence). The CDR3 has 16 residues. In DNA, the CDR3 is TGTGCCAGTAGTTGGACGGCGGGCGATAGCAATCAGCCCCAGCATTTT. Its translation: CASSWTAGDSNQPQHF.

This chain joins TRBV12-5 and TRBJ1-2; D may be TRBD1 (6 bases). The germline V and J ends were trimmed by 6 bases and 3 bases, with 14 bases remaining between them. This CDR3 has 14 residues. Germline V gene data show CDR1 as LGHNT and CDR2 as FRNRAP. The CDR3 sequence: CASGGGGTDYGYTF. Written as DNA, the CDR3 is TGTGCTAGTGGCGGGGGGGGCACCGACTATGGCTACACCTTC.

In DNA form, the CDR3 reads TGTGCCAGCAGTTTTAGGGCAGGGAGCAATGAGCAGTTCTTC. Translating it yields CASSFRAGSNEQFF. The chain joins TRBV27 to TRBJ2-1; D could derive from TRBD1 or TRBD2 (5 bases each). The CDR3 extends over 14 amino acids. Germline values: CDR1 MNHEY, CDR2 SMNVEV (reference sequence). V lost 3 bases and J lost 6, with 12 bases in between.

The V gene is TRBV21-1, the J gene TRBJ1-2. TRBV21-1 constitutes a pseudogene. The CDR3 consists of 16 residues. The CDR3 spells CASSKVWYRGVCGYTF. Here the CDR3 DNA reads TGTGCCAGCAGCAAAGTCTGGTATAGGGGGGTTTGTGGCTACACCTTC.

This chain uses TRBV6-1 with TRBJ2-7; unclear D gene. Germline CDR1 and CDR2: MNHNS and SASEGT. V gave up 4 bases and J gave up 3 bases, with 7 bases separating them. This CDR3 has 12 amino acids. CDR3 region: CASSVPYYEQYF. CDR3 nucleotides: TGTGCCAGCAGTGTGCCGTACTACGAGCAGTACTTC.

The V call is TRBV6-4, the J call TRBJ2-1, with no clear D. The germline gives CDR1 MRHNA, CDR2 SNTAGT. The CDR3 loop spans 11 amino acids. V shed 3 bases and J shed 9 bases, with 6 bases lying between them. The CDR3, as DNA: TGTGCCAGCAGTGATAACAGTGAGCAGTTCTTC. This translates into CASSDNSEQFF.

CDR3 coding DNA: TGCGCCAGCAGCGAGAGACCGGGACAGGCCTATGGCTACACCTTC. Amino acid sequence: CASSERPGQAYGYTF. The chain joins TRBV5-1 to TRBJ1-2, with 8 bases that match TRBD1. The germline gives CDR1 SGHRS, CDR2 YFSETQ. V trimming: 4 bases; J trimming: 4 bases; junction bases outside the gene matches: 9. This CDR3 is built from 15 residues.

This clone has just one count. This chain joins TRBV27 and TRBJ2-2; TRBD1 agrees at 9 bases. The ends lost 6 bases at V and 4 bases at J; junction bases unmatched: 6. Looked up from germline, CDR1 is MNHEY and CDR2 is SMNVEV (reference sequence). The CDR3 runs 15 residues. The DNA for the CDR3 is TGTGCCAGCAGCCCGGGACAGGGATTCACCGGGGAGCTGTTTTTT. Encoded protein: CASSPGQGFTGELFF.

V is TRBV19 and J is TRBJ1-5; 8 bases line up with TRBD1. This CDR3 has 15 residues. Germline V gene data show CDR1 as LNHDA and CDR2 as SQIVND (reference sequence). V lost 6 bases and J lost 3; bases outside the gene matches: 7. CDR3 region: CASRGQGALNQPQHF. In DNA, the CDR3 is TGTGCCAGTAGGGGGCAGGGGGCTCTCAATCAGCCCCAGCATTTT.

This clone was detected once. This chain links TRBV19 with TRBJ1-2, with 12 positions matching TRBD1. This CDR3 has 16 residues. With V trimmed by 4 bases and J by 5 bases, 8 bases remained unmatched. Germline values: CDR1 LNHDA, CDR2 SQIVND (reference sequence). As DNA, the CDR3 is TGTGCCAGTAGTACTTCCGGGACAGGGGGCGCTTATGGCTACACCTTC. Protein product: CASSTSGTGGAYGYTF.

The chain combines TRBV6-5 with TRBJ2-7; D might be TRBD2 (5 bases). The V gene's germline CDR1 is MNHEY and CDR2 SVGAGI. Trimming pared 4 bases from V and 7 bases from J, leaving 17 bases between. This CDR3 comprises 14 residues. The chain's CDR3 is CASSWGEGLREQYF. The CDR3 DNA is TGTGCCAGCAGTTGGGGAGAGGGCCTAAGGGAGCAGTACTTC.

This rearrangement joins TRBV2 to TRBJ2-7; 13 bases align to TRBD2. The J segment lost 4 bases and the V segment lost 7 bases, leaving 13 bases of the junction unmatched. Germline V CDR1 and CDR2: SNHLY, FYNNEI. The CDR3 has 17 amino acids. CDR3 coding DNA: TGTGCCAGCATCGGGACTCCCGGGACTAGCGGGATTTACGAGCAGTACTTC. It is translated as CASIGTPGTSGIYEQYF. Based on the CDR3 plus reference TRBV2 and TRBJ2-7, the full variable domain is EPEVTQTPSHQVTQMGQEVILRCVPISNHLYFYWYRQILGQKVEFLVSFYNNEISEKSEIFDDQFSVERPDGSNFTLKIRSTKLEDSAMYFCASIGTPGTSGIYEQYFGPGTRLTVT.

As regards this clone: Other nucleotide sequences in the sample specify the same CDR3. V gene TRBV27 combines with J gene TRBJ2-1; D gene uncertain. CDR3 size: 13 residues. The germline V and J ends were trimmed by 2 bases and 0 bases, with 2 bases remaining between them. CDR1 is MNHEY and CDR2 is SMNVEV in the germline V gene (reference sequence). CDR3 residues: CASSLGSYNEQFF. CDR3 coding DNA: TGTGCCAGCAGTTTAGGCTCCTACAATGAGCAGTTCTTC.

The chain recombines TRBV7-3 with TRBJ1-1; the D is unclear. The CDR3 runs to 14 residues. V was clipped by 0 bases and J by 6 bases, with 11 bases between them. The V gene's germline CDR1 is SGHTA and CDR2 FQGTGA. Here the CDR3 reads CASSLTVGGPEAFF. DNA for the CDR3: TGTGCCAGCAGCTTAACGGTGGGAGGGCCTGAAGCTTTCTTT.

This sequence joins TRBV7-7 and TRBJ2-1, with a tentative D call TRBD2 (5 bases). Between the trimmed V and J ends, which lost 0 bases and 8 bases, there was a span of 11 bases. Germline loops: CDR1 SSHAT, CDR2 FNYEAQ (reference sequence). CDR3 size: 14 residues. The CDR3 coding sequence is TGTGCCAGCAGCTTAGCGGGAGTGGGCGATGAGCAGTTCTTC. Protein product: CASSLAGVGDEQFF.

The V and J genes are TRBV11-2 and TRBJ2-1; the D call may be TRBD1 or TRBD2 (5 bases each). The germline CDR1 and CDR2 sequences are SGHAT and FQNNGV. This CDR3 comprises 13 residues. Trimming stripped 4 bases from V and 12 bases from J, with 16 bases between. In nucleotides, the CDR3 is TGTGCCAGCAGCTCACGGGGCTGGGACGGGCAGTTCTTC. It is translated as CASSSRGWDGQFF.

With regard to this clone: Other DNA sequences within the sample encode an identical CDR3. The CDR3 bases are TGTGCCAGCAGTCCCTCGACTAGCGGGAGCGCAGATACGCAGTATTTT. This encodes CASSPSTSGSADTQYF. The chain uses TRBV27 and TRBJ2-3, with 12 bases that match TRBD2. V lost 5 bases to trimming and J lost 4 bases; unmatched junction nucleotides: 7. Germline V gene sequence: CDR1 MNHEY, CDR2 SMNVEV (reference sequence). CDR3 length: 16 residues.